This T cell receptor beta chain was identified during a study of blood T cells in healthy people across ages. Points from the study as a whole: Versus aged donors, long-lived donors had higher diversity and more naive CD4+ cells.

Then a second PCR, running about 6 to 11 cycles, was carried out with a sample-barcoded 5' primer and a J-beta primer mix. Using its own MiXCR run on the 5' RACE reads, TCRdb lists one record per CDR3 protein. The table lists over 1,500,000 distinct CDR3 sequences, more than 35% of them singletons, with more than 20% in the top ten. Every sample yielded at least 6.5 million isolated PBMCs. Germline loops: CDR1 LGHNA, CDR2 YNFKEQ. This CDR3 contains 14 residues. A remark on this clonotype: What it binds is unknown. At one end, the junction sequence differs from germline, possibly due to a read error.

Sequences were obtained from blood. The rearrangement links TRBV4-2 to TRBJ2-3; D uncertain. The source of this sequence is a human donor in good health. Here the CDR3 DNA reads TGTGCCGGCAGCCCCTCCCCGAGCACAGATACGCAGTATTTT. Translated: CAGSPSPSTDTQYF.